A selection of T cell receptor beta chains follows, all from one sample in a study of vaccination effects on CD4 cells after COVID-19. Only in-frame clones appear in the TCRdb table, and some are missing; sequencing was by immunoSEQ multiplex PCR. The sample consists of 35,000 to 50,000 clones, just over 75% of them appearing once. These receptors have no known antigen. Here the sequenced sample was CD4+ T cells from PBMCs cultured with SARS-CoV-2 spike peptides, taken before COVID-19 vaccination. These receptor sequences come from a human donor who received a COVID-19 vaccine. Each CDR3 is given with its conserved first and last residue. Each record gives: D gene, J gene, V gene, clone size, CDR3 DNA, CDR3 protein. A D gene is named only where the DNA matches it firmly. Rows may omit the clone size; those that give it use once, few, many or a size class.

TRBD1 TRBJ1-2 TRBV19 - TGTGCCAGTAGTAGCCGGACAGGGGACTATGGCTACACCTTC CASSSRTGDYGYTF
- TRBJ2-5 TRBV28 once TGTGCCAGCAGAGGGCAGGGGATGGAGACCCAGTACTTC CASRGQGMETQYF
- TRBJ2-1 TRBV9 - TGTGCCAGCAGCGTAGATTTGGGGAATGAGCAGTTCTTC CASSVDLGNEQFF
TRBD1 TRBJ2-6 TRBV9 few TGTGCCAGCAGCTTGGCCGGGACAGGGGGCGCTGGGGCCAACGTCCTGACTTTC CASSLAGTGGAGANVLTF
- TRBJ1-5 TRBV15 - TGTGCCACCAGCAGGGGTCGACAGCCCCAGCATTTT CATSRGRQPQHF
- TRBJ1-5 TRBV6-1 once TGTGCCAGCAGTGAAAACCCCCGGGCCGCCGGGGGGCAGCCCCAGCATTTT CASSENPRAAGGQPQHF
TRBD1 TRBJ2-5 TRBV10-3 once TGTGCCATCAGTGGAAGGGGGCAGGGGGAGACCCAGTACTTC CAISGRGQGETQYF
TRBD1 TRBJ2-5 TRBV7-2 - TGTGCCAGCAGCTCCCGACAGGGCTGGGAGACCCAGTACTTC CASSSRQGWETQYF
TRBD1 TRBJ2-5 TRBV18 - TGTGCCAGCTCACCAGACAGGGAAAGGGAAGAGACCCAGTACTTC CASSPDREREETQYF
- TRBJ2-3 TRBV19 - TGTGCCAGTAGTCTACGACAGCCCACAGATACGCAGTATTTT CASSLRQPTDTQYF
TRBD2 TRBJ2-3 TRBV6-2/TRBV6-3 once TGTGCCAGCAGTTTCAATCCGGGACTAGCGGGGGGAACCACTAGCACAGATACGCAGTATTTT CASSFNPGLAGGTTSTDTQYF
TRBD2 TRBJ2-5 TRBV6-6 - TGTGCCAGCAGCCGCGGGGGGACCCAGTACTTC CASSRGGTQYF
- TRBJ1-1 TRBV6-5 - TGTGCCAGCAGTTACGGGCTCCCCTCGAGGTACACTGAAGCTTTCTTT CASSYGLPSRYTEAFF
- TRBJ2-5 TRBV28 - TGTGCCAGCAGTTTAGGGGCGCCCGCGACCCAGTACTTC CASSLGAPATQYF
TRBD1 TRBJ1-5 TRBV6-5 - TGTGCCAGCAATAATAACAGGGGCCAGCCCCAGCATTTT CASNNNRGQPQHF
- TRBJ2-3 TRBV7-3 - TGTGCCAGCGAGGACAGAAACACAGATACGCAGTATTTT CASEDRNTDTQYF
TRBD2 TRBJ2-5 TRBV7-2 - TGTGCCAGCAGCGCTAGCGGGGGGGCCAGCGGGACCCAGTACTTC CASSASGGASGTQYF
- TRBJ2-3 TRBV30 - TGTGCCTGGAGTGTTGCCCTGAGTCCCACAGATACGCAGTATTTT CAWSVALSPTDTQYF
TRBD1 TRBJ2-5 TRBV28 - TGTGCCAGCAGTTCAAGACAGGGGGCTGGGGAGACCCAGTACTTC CASSSRQGAGETQYF
- TRBJ2-2 TRBV6-6 - TGTGCCAGCAGCCGGAACCCAGCGAACACCGGGGAGCTGTTTTTT CASSRNPANTGELFF
- TRBJ1-1 TRBV30 - TGTGCCTGGAGTCCAGGCTCGGTTGCTTTCTTT CAWSPGSVAFF
TRBD1 TRBJ1-5 TRBV20-1 - TGCAGTGCTAGTAGACAGGGGGCTCAGCCCCAGCATTTT CSASRQGAQPQHF
TRBD1 TRBJ1-4 TRBV11-2 - TGTGCCAGCAGCCCATGGACAGGGACTAATGAAAAACTGTTTTTT CASSPWTGTNEKLFF
- TRBJ2-3 TRBV5-1 - TGCGCCAGCAGCTTGCTGAGGGTAACGGATACGCAGTATTTT CASSLLRVTDTQYF
- TRBJ2-5 TRBV7-3 - TGTGCCAGCAGCTTAACGGGATTTGGGGCGGAGACCCAGTACTTC CASSLTGFGAETQYF
TRBD1 TRBJ1-3 TRBV7-3 few TGTGCCAGCAGCCGTACAGGGGACTCTGGAAACACCATATATTTT CASSRTGDSGNTIYF
TRBD1 TRBJ2-2 TRBV5-1 - TGCGCCAGCACCACTATGCCGGGACAGGAGAAAACCGGGGAGCTGTTTTTT CASTTMPGQEKTGELFF
- TRBJ2-3 TRBV19 once TGTGCCAGTAGTGTGTGGGGGGAGCGGGATACGCAGTATTTT CASSVWGERDTQYF
- TRBJ2-6 TRBV19 - TGTGCCAGTAATTCAGGGAGTGGGGCCAACGTCCTGACTTTC CASNSGSGANVLTF